The next 23 T cell receptor beta chains were all read from a single sample in a study of T cell repertoires in cytomegalovirus infection. One entry per CDR3 protein results from TCRdb running MiXCR on the reads. The repertoire holds approximately 260,000 distinct CDR3 sequences, with under 25% as singletons. These receptors' targets are unknown. This material consisted of cultured PBMCs, taken from culture after CMV antigen stimulation. These receptors all stem from a human donor in good health (CMV status not recorded). Some clones in this sample may be carry-over from other donors' samples.

The chain uses TRBV28 and TRBJ1-4; tentatively, D is TRBD1 (6 bases). The V gene's germline CDR1 is MDHEN and CDR2 SYDVKM. The CDR3 has 15 amino acids. The V gene lost 5 bases and the J gene lost 7 bases, with 17 bases spanning the gap. The CDR3 coding sequence is TGTGCCAGCAGTCTTTACCTACAGGGTTTTGAAAAACTGTTTTTT. Amino acids: CASSLYLQGFEKLFF.

This clonotype was observed many times. The genes are TRBV7-2 and TRBJ1-6; the D gene is possibly TRBD1 (5 bases). Germline V gene sequence: CDR1 SGHTA, CDR2 FQGNSA. V lost 2 bases and J 8 bases, leaving 10 bases between the germline ends. This CDR3 is built from 14 residues. The CDR3 protein is CASSLRGGDSPLHF. The CDR3 coding sequence is TGTGCCAGCAGCTTAAGGGGCGGGGATTCACCCCTCCACTTT.

This clonotype was recorded at least ten times. This rearrangement joins TRBV7-9 to TRBJ2-3, with D possibly TRBD1 on 5 matching bases. With 1 base removed from V and 3 bases from J, the gap between germline ends came to 8 bases. The germline gives CDR1 SEHNR, CDR2 FQNEAQ (reference sequence). The length of the CDR3 is 14 residues. CDR3 in amino acids: CASSLDRWTDTQYF. In DNA, the CDR3 is TGTGCCAGCAGCTTAGACAGGTGGACAGATACGCAGTATTTT.

V gene TRBV6-2 or TRBV6-3 combines with J gene TRBJ2-2, with D uncertain. Germline-derived CDR1 and CDR2 are MNHEY and SVGEGT. The CDR3 is made up of 11 amino acids. Trimming removed 11 bases from V and 5 bases from J, with 9 bases in between. DNA for the CDR3: TGTGCCTCCGAGACGACCGGGGAGCTGTTTTTT. Translated, it gives CASETTGELFF.

This clonotype was recorded a few times. This chain uses TRBV28 with TRBJ2-7; possibly TRBD1 or TRBD2 for D (6 bases each). The germline V and J ends were trimmed by 3 bases and 4 bases, with 13 bases remaining between them. CDR3 length: 14 residues. CDR1 is MDHEN and CDR2 is SYDVKM in the germline V gene. The CDR3: CASSFHGGSYEQYV. In DNA form, the CDR3 reads TGTGCCAGCAGTTTTCACGGGGGCAGTTACGAGCAGTACGTC.

The rearrangement links TRBV12-3 or TRBV12-4 to TRBJ2-1; a weak D match, TRBD2 (5 bases). V lost 8 bases and J lost 10, with 15 bases in between. The CDR3 loop spans 12 amino acids. CDR3 protein: CASGPAGQEQFF. The CDR3 coding sequence is TGTGCCAGCGGACCGGCGGGTCAGGAGCAGTTCTTC.

This clonotype was observed many times. The V gene is TRBV20-1, the J gene TRBJ1-6; D might be TRBD1 (5 bases). The germline gives CDR1 DFQATT, CDR2 SNEGSKA (reference sequence). CDR3 size: 12 residues. V was trimmed by 6 bases and J by 7 bases, leaving 10 bases between them. DNA of the CDR3: TGCAGTGCCGCGGGGGGGAATTCACCCCTCCACTTT. Its protein product is CSAAGGNSPLHF.

This clonotype was seen a few times. This chain connects TRBV7-9 to TRBJ1-5, with D perhaps TRBD1 (6 bases). CDR1 is SEHNR, CDR2 FQNEAQ, per germline (reference sequence). CDR3 size: 16 residues. Trimming left V 5 bases short and J 7 bases short, with 21 bases between. CDR3 protein: CASSLFEGTGHQPQHF. The CDR3, as DNA: TGTGCCAGCAGCCTTTTTGAGGGAACAGGGCACCAGCCCCAGCATTTT.

V is TRBV11-2 and J is TRBJ2-7, with 11 bases lining up with TRBD2. Germline CDR1 is SGHAT and CDR2 is FQNNGV. This CDR3 region has 15 residues. The V and J ends lost 3 bases and 3 bases, in that order; junction bases with no gene match: 4. The CDR3 protein is CASSLTSGTHYEQYV. Written as DNA, the CDR3 is TGTGCCAGCAGCTTGACTAGCGGGACTCACTACGAGCAGTACGTC.

The chain is built from TRBV6-5 and TRBJ2-1; no definite D call. The CDR3 covers 13 residues. With 2 bases removed from V and 7 bases from J, the gap between germline ends came to 9 bases. From germline, CDR1 is MNHEY and CDR2 SVGAGI. CDR3 DNA sequence: TGTGCCAGCAGTTACCAGGACGTGAATGAGCAGTTCTTC. Translated: CASSYQDVNEQFF.

In its sample, this clonotype was seen many times. The chain has TRBV11-2 and TRBJ2-7, with TRBD2 matching over 8 bases. This CDR3 has 16 amino acids. The germline V gene encodes CDR1 SGHAT and CDR2 FQNNGV. The trim removed 1 base at V and 5 bases at J, leaving 10 bases unmatched. In DNA, the CDR3 is TGTGCCAGCAGCTTAGGTCTCCGAGCGGGAGTAGACGAGCAGTACGTC. Amino acid sequence: CASSLGLRAGVDEQYV.

The J gene is TRBJ2-1, the V gene TRBV6-5; D ambiguous. This CDR3 contains 16 residues. Germline CDR1 MNHEY, CDR2 SVGAGI. V dropped 4 bases and J dropped 2 bases, with 15 bases sitting between them. CDR3 protein: CASSSQRMTPYNEQFF. The DNA of the CDR3 is TGTGCCAGCAGTTCACAACGGATGACCCCCTACAATGAGCAGTTCTTC.

This clonotype was seen at least ten times. The CDR3 here is CASSPTGGEAFF. In DNA, the CDR3 is TGTGCCAGCAGCCCAACAGGGGGTGAAGCTTTCTTT. This chain links TRBV7-2 with TRBJ1-1; 8 positions agree with TRBD1. The J segment lost 7 bases and the V segment lost 5 bases, leaving 3 bases of the junction unmatched. The CDR3 length is 12 residues. Germline loops: CDR1 SGHTA, CDR2 FQGNSA. Complete variable domain (other parts from reference TRBV7-2 and TRBJ1-1): GAGVSQSPSNKVTEKGKDVELRCDPISGHTALYWYRQSLGQGLEFLIYFQGNSAPDKSGLPSDRFSAERTGGSVSTLTIQRTQQEDSAVYLCASSPTGGEAFFGQGTRLTVV.

This clonotype was seen only a few times. The rearrangement uses TRBV12-3 or TRBV12-4 and TRBJ2-3; no definite D call. V was clipped by 3 bases and J by 2 bases, with 9 bases between them. The length of the CDR3 is 14 residues. The CDR3 DNA reads TGTGCCAGCAGTTTTCGCATAGTCACAGATACGCAGTATTTT. Its protein product is CASSFRIVTDTQYF.

This clonotype appeared a few times. The rearrangement uses TRBV6-2 or TRBV6-3 and TRBJ1-2; D gene uncertain. Germline V lookup: CDR1 MNHEY, CDR2 SVGEGT. V was cut by 4 bases and J by 0 bases, with 24 bases left in between. The CDR3 has 19 residues. The CDR3 sequence is CASSSTLRTARTTNYGYTF. The DNA for the CDR3 is TGTGCCAGCAGTTCCACCCTCCGGACCGCCAGAACTACTAACTATGGCTACACCTTC.

The rearrangement links TRBV2 to TRBJ2-1; D is unclear. Trimming stripped 4 bases from V and 5 bases from J, with 12 bases between. Germline V gene lookup returns CDR1 SNHLY and CDR2 FYNNEI. The CDR3 covers 14 residues. The CDR3 spells CASSVTPVDNEQFF. CDR3 in DNA: TGTGCCAGCAGTGTAACTCCGGTTGACAATGAGCAGTTCTTC.

J is TRBJ2-1 and V is TRBV20-1; D remains ambiguous. The V end was cut by 5 bases, the J end by 2 bases, with 13 bases between. In germline, CDR1 is DFQATT, CDR2 SNEGSKA (reference sequence). CDR3 length: 14 residues. In DNA form, the CDR3 reads TGCAGTGCTCCCAGTGACCCAACCTACAATGAGCAGTTCTTC. Protein: CSAPSDPTYNEQFF.

V usage is TRBV5-4 and J usage is TRBJ2-1; D is unresolved. The CDR3 contains 13 residues. Germline CDR1 is SGHNT and CDR2 is YYREEE (reference sequence). V was clipped by 1 base and J by 8 bases, with 10 bases between them. The chain's CDR3 is CASSLPLSDEQFF. CDR3 nucleotide sequence: TGTGCCAGCAGCTTGCCCCTTTCCGATGAGCAGTTCTTC.

The CDR3 DNA sequence: TGTGCCAGCAGACCCCCCTTAAAAGCCGGGTTTGCCGGGGAGCTGTTTTTT. Translated: CASRPPLKAGFAGELFF. This chain links TRBV6-2 or TRBV6-3 with TRBJ2-2; D remains unclear. The germline CDR1 and CDR2 sequences are MNHEY and SVGEGT. V was pared by 6 bases and J by 6 bases, with 23 bases between. The CDR3 sequence is 17 residues long.

J is TRBJ1-1 and V is TRBV7-9; a possible D gene is TRBD1 (5 bases). Germline loops: CDR1 SEHNR, CDR2 FQNEAQ (reference sequence). V was shortened by 5 bases and J by 11 bases, with 15 bases between the two germline ends. The CDR3 spans 12 residues. The CDR3 DNA sequence: TGTGCCAGCAGCCAGGGCAGGGACGAGGCTTTCTTT. This codes for CASSQGRDEAFF.

A few counts support this clonotype. The genes are TRBV2 and TRBJ2-5; D call uncertain. The CDR3 totals 11 residues. V was pared by 6 bases and J by 2 bases, with 4 bases between. Germline V gene data show CDR1 as SNHLY and CDR2 as FYNNEI. The CDR3 sequence is CASRPQETQYF. The DNA of the CDR3 is TGTGCCAGCAGACCGCAAGAGACCCAGTACTTC. Full variable domain (missing parts from reference TRBV2 and TRBJ2-5): EPEVTQTPSHQVTQMGQEVILRCVPISNHLYFYWYRQILGQKVEFLVSFYNNEISEKSEIFDDQFSVERPDGSNFTLKIRSTKLEDSAMYFCASRPQETQYFGPGTRLLVL.

This clonotype showed up many times. J is TRBJ2-3 and V is TRBV7-2; D gene ambiguous. This CDR3 region has 12 residues. Looked up from germline, CDR1 is SGHTA and CDR2 is FQGNSA. The V gene lost 1 base and the J gene lost 5 bases, with 4 bases spanning the gap. Here the CDR3 DNA reads TGTGCCAGCAGCTTAGGGGTAGATACGCAGTATTTT. Translating gives CASSLGVDTQYF.

This clonotype showed up just a few times. The rearrangement joins TRBV12-5 to TRBJ2-7, with D possibly TRBD1 on 5 matching bases. This CDR3 contains 16 residues. From germline, CDR1 is LGHNT and CDR2 FRNRAP. V was shortened by 5 bases and J by 0 bases, with 17 bases between the two germline ends. The CDR3 here is CASGPSDSAVSYEQYF. The CDR3 DNA follows: TGTGCTAGTGGTCCCTCCGACAGTGCCGTCTCCTACGAGCAGTACTTC.